This is a list of T cell receptor beta chains from one sample in a study of OX40 agonist ivuxolimab in advanced cancers. Here immunoSEQ multiplex PCR was the method, and the copy in TCRdb shows in-frame clones only, minus some. The table includes some 100,000 clones, about 90% detected once. Sequencing was performed on CD4+ or CD8+ T cells sorted from blood, taken in a trial of the OX40 agonist ivuxolimab. The origin of the receptors is an adult with an advanced solid tumor such as melanoma, head and neck, liver or kidney cancer. CDR3s include the opening cysteine and the closing phenylalanine or tryptophan. A D gene is named only where the DNA matches it firmly. Some rows have no size entry. The others give once, few or many, or a class for an expanded clone.

cdr3_aa cdr3_nt j_call v_call clone_size cdr3_length d_call
CASSLEPHYGYTF TGTGCCAGCAGCTTAGAACCGCACTATGGCTACACCTTC TRBJ1-2 TRBV7-9 NA 13 NA
CASSIPSQAGTDTQYF TGTGCCAGTAGTATCCCCTCCCAGGCGGGCACAGATACGCAGTATTTT TRBJ2-3 TRBV19 NA 16 NA
CASSRDRGQETQYF TGTGCCAGCAGTAGGGACAGGGGTCAAGAGACCCAGTACTTC TRBJ2-5 TRBV2 NA 14 TRBD1
CATVRDRVNTGELFF TGTGCCACGGTCCGGGACAGGGTAAATACCGGGGAGCTGTTTTTT TRBJ2-2 TRBV6-1 NA 15 TRBD1
CASSLGAGTSGRRRDEQYF TGCGCCAGCAGCCTGGGGGCCGGGACTAGCGGGAGAAGGCGGGACGAGCAGTACTTC TRBJ2-7 TRBV5-1 NA 19 TRBD2
CASSLVSGTNEKLFF TGCGCCAGCAGCTTGGTTTCCGGGACTAATGAAAAACTGTTTTTT TRBJ1-4 TRBV5-1 NA 15 NA
CSVEGTNTGELFF TGCAGCGTTGAAGGGACTAACACCGGGGAGCTGTTTTTT TRBJ2-2 TRBV29-1 NA 13 NA
CASSLTGSSYEQYF TGTGCCAGCAGCTTAACCGGGAGCTCCTACGAGCAGTACTTC TRBJ2-7 TRBV7-3 NA 14 NA
CAWSEWTKTGELFF TGTGCCTGGAGTGAATGGACTAAAACCGGGGAGCTGTTTTTT TRBJ2-2 TRBV30 NA 14 NA
CASKFGTGGDSPLHF TGTGCCAGCAAGTTTGGGACAGGGGGCGATTCACCCCTCCACTTT TRBJ1-6 TRBV2 NA 15 TRBD1
CASSLRGEPVTEAFF TGTGCCAGCAGCCTCCGAGGGGAACCGGTCACTGAAGCTTTCTTT TRBJ1-1 TRBV9 NA 15 NA
CASSDRGRRVEAFF TGCGCCAGCAGTGATAGGGGGCGAAGGGTCGAAGCTTTCTTT TRBJ1-1 TRBV10-2 NA 14 TRBD1
CASRPGSLGNEQYF TGCGCCAGCAGGCCCGGGAGTCTCGGCAACGAGCAGTACTTC TRBJ2-7 TRBV5-1 once 14 NA
CASSWGGQSMSRYGYTF TGCGCCAGCAGCTGGGGGGGACAGTCGATGAGCCGCTATGGCTACACCTTC TRBJ1-2 TRBV5-1 NA 17 TRBD1
CASSPTAPNGGNQPQHF TGTGCCAGCTCACCCACCGCCCCTAACGGGGGCAATCAGCCCCAGCATTTT TRBJ1-5 TRBV18 NA 17 NA
CASKTESTDTQYF TGTGCCAGCAAGACAGAGAGCACAGATACGCAGTATTTT TRBJ2-3 TRBV6-6 NA 13 NA
CASSQAPEYEQYF TGCGCCAGCAGCCAAGCCCCCGAATACGAGCAGTACTTC TRBJ2-7 TRBV4-1 NA 13 NA
CASSQLWGQGTQPQHF TGTGCCAGCAGCCAGCTTTGGGGACAGGGTACGCAGCCCCAGCATTTT TRBJ1-5 TRBV5-8 once 16 TRBD1
CASSTTSGAETQYF TGTGCCAGCAGCACGACTAGCGGGGCGGAGACCCAGTACTTC TRBJ2-5 TRBV7-9 NA 14 TRBD2
CASSLTSGNTGELFF TGCGCCAGCAGCTTGACTAGCGGAAACACCGGGGAGCTGTTTTTT TRBJ2-2 TRBV5-1 once 15 TRBD2
CASTADRGFQPQHF TGTGCCAGCACCGCGGACAGGGGCTTTCAGCCCCAGCATTTT TRBJ1-5 TRBV7-8 NA 14 TRBD1
CASSPVPQMNTEAFF TGTGCCAGCTCGCCTGTCCCCCAGATGAACACTGAAGCTTTCTTT TRBJ1-1 TRBV18 NA 15 NA
CAISRDGGYEQYF TGTGCCATCAGCAGGGATGGGGGATACGAGCAGTACTTC TRBJ2-7 TRBV10-3 NA 13 NA
CASSSEGTAEAFF TGTGCCAGCAGTTCAGAAGGGACGGCTGAAGCTTTCTTT TRBJ1-1 TRBV2 few 13 NA
CASSPRRAGGRVYNEQFF TGTGCCAGCAGCCCCCGCAGGGCGGGCGGAAGGGTCTACAATGAGCAGTTCTTC TRBJ2-1 TRBV27 once 18 NA
CASRPHGGANVLTF TGTGCCAGCAGACCGCACGGCGGGGCCAACGTCCTGACTTTC TRBJ2-6 TRBV2 few 14 NA
CASSLEARLYGYTF TGTGCCAGCAGCTTAGAGGCGAGGTTGTATGGCTACACCTTC TRBJ1-2 TRBV6-1 NA 14 NA
CASSPRLASGSQNIQYF TGTGCCAGCAGCCCCCGACTCGCCAGCGGGAGCCAAAACATTCAGTACTTC TRBJ2-4 TRBV9 NA 17 TRBD2
CASSLVPGNTGELFF TGTGCCAGCAGCTTAGTCCCGGGGAACACCGGGGAGCTGTTTTTT TRBJ2-2 TRBV11-2 NA 15 NA
CASSPIGQITEAFF TGTGCCAGCAGTCCCATAGGACAGATCACTGAAGCTTTCTTT TRBJ1-1 TRBV27 NA 14 NA
CASSPLGTSTDTQYF TGTGCCAGCAGTCCCCTCGGGACTAGCACAGATACGCAGTATTTT TRBJ2-3 TRBV6-4 NA 15 NA
CASTLDRVDSPLHF TGTGCCAGCACTCTCGACAGGGTAGATTCACCCCTCCACTTT TRBJ1-6 TRBV6-1 NA 14 TRBD1
CASSPGTALGTGELFF TGTGCCAGTAGTCCGGGGACAGCGCTCGGCACCGGGGAGCTGTTTTTT TRBJ2-2 TRBV19 NA 16 TRBD1
CASSEGGVSEQYF TGCGCCAGCAGTGAGGGGGGGGTGAGCGAGCAGTACTTC TRBJ2-7 TRBV10-1 NA 13 TRBD2
CASSLGQSITEAFF TGTGCCAGCAGCTTAGGCCAGTCAATAACTGAAGCTTTCTTT TRBJ1-1 TRBV7-9 once 14 NA
CASSLFLRSNSPLHF TGTGCCAGCAGTTTATTCCTCAGATCTAATTCACCCCTCCACTTT TRBJ1-6 TRBV27 NA 15 NA
CASRGDSGGAWHEQFF TGCGCCAGCAGAGGAGATAGCGGGGGGGCCTGGCATGAGCAGTTCTTC TRBJ2-1 TRBV10-2 NA 16 TRBD2
CASSLAWGSGANVLTF TGTGCCAGCAGCTTGGCCTGGGGCTCTGGGGCCAACGTCCTGACTTTC TRBJ2-6 TRBV5-4 NA 16 NA
CASSQDLGLGEKLFF TGTGCCAGCAGCCAAGATCTGGGGTTGGGTGAAAAACTGTTTTTT TRBJ1-4 TRBV14 NA 15 NA
CSVEGDSGVNEQFF TGCAGCGTTGAAGGTGATAGCGGGGTGAATGAGCAGTTCTTC TRBJ2-1 TRBV29-1 once 14 TRBD2
CASRRQRNQPQHF TGTGCCAGCAGGAGACAACGCAATCAGCCCCAGCATTTT TRBJ1-5 TRBV6-5 NA 13 NA
CASSLRASGSPLGFGEQYF TGCGCCAGCAGCTTGCGAGCTAGCGGGAGTCCCCTTGGATTCGGCGAGCAGTACTTC TRBJ2-7 TRBV5-1 NA 19 TRBD2
CASSIWGSRRGYLAKNIQYF TGTGCCAGTAGTATTTGGGGGTCGAGGCGGGGGTACCTAGCCAAAAACATTCAGTACTTC TRBJ2-4 TRBV19 NA 20 TRBD2
CASSRTSGTRNQPQHF TGTGCCAGCTCCAGAACCTCCGGGACACGAAATCAGCCCCAGCATTTT TRBJ1-5 TRBV27 once 16 NA
CASSLGGEQETQYF TGTGCCAGCAGCTTAGGGGGGGAACAAGAGACCCAGTACTTC TRBJ2-5 TRBV7-2 NA 14 NA
CASSFGQRGHHNEQFF TGTGCCAGCAGCTTCGGCCAGAGGGGTCATCACAATGAGCAGTTCTTC TRBJ2-1 TRBV5-4 NA 16 NA
CASSFFLTGHSGANVLTF TGCGCCAGCAGCTTCTTTTTGACAGGCCACTCTGGGGCCAACGTCCTGACTTTC TRBJ2-6 TRBV5-1 NA 18 NA
CASSGQSVNYGYTF TGTGCCAGTAGCGGACAAAGTGTTAACTATGGCTACACCTTC TRBJ1-2 TRBV19 few 14 NA
CASSIGDSTYEQYF TGTGCCAGTAGTATAGGCGACAGTACCTACGAGCAGTACTTC TRBJ2-7 TRBV19 once 14 NA